A selection of T cell receptor beta chains follows, all from one sample in a study of naive CD8 T cells in extremely preterm neonates. Sequencing used immunoSEQ multiplex PCR; TCRdb keeps in-frame clones, though not all of them. The sample lists around 5,400 clones, roughly 95% seen once, with 0.55% to 0.75% in the top ten. Sequences were obtained from naive CD8+ T cells from cord blood. The receptor set was obtained from a boy who was born preterm. Each CDR3 is given with its conserved first and last residue. The D gene is left open where the match is weak. Rows may omit the clone size; those that give it use once, few, many or a size class.

clone size	V gene	D gene	J gene	CDR3 DNA	CDR3 protein
few	TRBV27	TRBD1	TRBJ2-7	TGTGCCAGCAGTCCCGGGACAGGGGGTTACGAGCAGTACTTC	CASSPGTGGYEQYF
.	TRBV7-9	.	TRBJ2-7	TGTGCCAGCAGCGACTCCTACGAGCAGTACTTC	CASSDSYEQYF
.	TRBV5-1	.	TRBJ2-7	TGCGCCAGCAGCTTAACTAGGGGGTACGAGCAGTACTTC	CASSLTRGYEQYF
.	TRBV10-3	TRBD1	TRBJ1-4	TGTGCCGTAAAGGGGGCCACTAATGAAAAACTGTTTTTT	CAVKGATNEKLFF
.	TRBV7-9	TRBD2	TRBJ2-3	TGTGCCAGCAGCACACTAGCGGGAGGCTTTAGCACAGATACGCAGTATTTT	CASSTLAGGFSTDTQYF
.	TRBV5-6	TRBD1	TRBJ1-5	TGTGCCAGCAGCTTCGGGGACAGGGACAATCAGCCCCAGCATTTT	CASSFGDRDNQPQHF
.	TRBV9	TRBD2	TRBJ2-2	TGTGCCAGCAGCGTAGGTCCCACTAGCGGGCTCACCGGGGAGCTGTTTTTT	CASSVGPTSGLTGELFF
.	TRBV11-3	.	TRBJ2-7	TGTGCCAGCAGCTCTAGCGCCTACGAGCAGTACTTC	CASSSSAYEQYF
.	TRBV13	TRBD2	TRBJ2-7	TGTGCCAGCAGCTCTTGGACTAGCGGCTACGAGCAGTACTTC	CASSSWTSGYEQYF
.	TRBV19	.	TRBJ2-3	TGTGCCAGTAGTATCCTAGTCACAGATACGCAGTATTTT	CASSILVTDTQYF
once	TRBV7-9	TRBD2	TRBJ2-7	TGTGCCAGCACTTCGACTAGCGGAGACTACGAGCAGTACTTC	CASTSTSGDYEQYF
few	TRBV7-9	.	TRBJ1-2	TGTGCCAGCAGCTTAGCAGGGTTAGATGGCTACACCTTC	CASSLAGLDGYTF
.	TRBV5-6	.	TRBJ1-5	TGTGCCAGCAGCTTACAAAGCAATCAGCCCCAGCATTTT	CASSLQSNQPQHF
.	TRBV7-9	.	TRBJ1-5	TGTGCCAGCAGCACTCCGGGAAGGGAGCCCCAGCATTTT	CASSTPGREPQHF
.	TRBV28	.	TRBJ2-7	TGTGCCAGCAGTTTTAGCACATACGAGCAGTACTTC	CASSFSTYEQYF
.	TRBV6-5	TRBD1	TRBJ1-2	TGTGCCAGCAGTTTGACAGGGGGCTATGGCTACACCTTC	CASSLTGGYGYTF
.	TRBV27	TRBD2	TRBJ2-7	TGTGCCAGCAGTGTTAGCGGGAGCTCCTACGAGCAGTACTTC	CASSVSGSSYEQYF
.	TRBV4-2	TRBD2	TRBJ2-7	TGTGCCAGCAGCCAAGATGGACTAGCGGGAGGGTACGAGCAGTACTTC	CASSQDGLAGGYEQYF